This T cell receptor beta chain was recovered during a study of CD4 T cells in relation to SARS-CoV-2 and coronaviruses. Study in general: ViraFEST: approximately 10-day antigen culture of PBMCs, then TCR beta CDR3 sequencing.

Unexposed donor CD4+ T cells date from 2011-2018, before the COVID-19 pandemic. CD4+ T cells were isolated from the cells after roughly 11 days of culture. As regards this clone: Its antigen is not known.

Profiled with immunoSEQ multiplex PCR; TCRdb holds only in-frame clones, not every one. The table has around 24,000 clones, roughly 81% seen once. Germline V gene sequence: CDR1 SGHTS, CDR2 YDEGEE. V was cut by 4 bases and J by 4 bases, with 12 bases left in between. The CDR3 is made up of 15 amino acids. This chain joins TRBV5-8 and TRBJ2-6, with a possible D match to TRBD1 (6 bases). The sequence was collected from a human donor in good health. The sequencing sample was made of CD4+ T cells from PBMCs, cultured in vitro. Written as DNA, the CDR3 is TGTGCCAGCAGCCCCGGACAGCCCGGGGCCAACGTCCTGACTTTC. It specifies CASSPGQPGANVLTF.